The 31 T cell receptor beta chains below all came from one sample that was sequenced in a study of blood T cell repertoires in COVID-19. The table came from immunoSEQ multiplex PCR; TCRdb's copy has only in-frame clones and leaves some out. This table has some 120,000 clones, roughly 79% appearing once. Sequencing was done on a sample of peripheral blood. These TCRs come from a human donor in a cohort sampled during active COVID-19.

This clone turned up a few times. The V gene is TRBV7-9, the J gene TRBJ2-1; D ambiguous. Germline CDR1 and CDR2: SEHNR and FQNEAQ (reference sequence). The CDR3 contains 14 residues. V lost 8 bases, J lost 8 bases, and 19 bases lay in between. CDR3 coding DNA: TGTGCCAGCTCTCTTTCCGTCGGGTTGGATGAGCAGTTCTTC. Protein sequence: CASSLSVGLDEQFF.

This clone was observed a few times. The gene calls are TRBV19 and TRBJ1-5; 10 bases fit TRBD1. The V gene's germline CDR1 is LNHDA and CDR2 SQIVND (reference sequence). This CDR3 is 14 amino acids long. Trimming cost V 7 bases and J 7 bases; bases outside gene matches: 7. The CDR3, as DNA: TGTGCCAGTATCCCGGGACAGGGGTGGCAGCCCCAGCATTTT. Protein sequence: CASIPGQGWQPQHF.

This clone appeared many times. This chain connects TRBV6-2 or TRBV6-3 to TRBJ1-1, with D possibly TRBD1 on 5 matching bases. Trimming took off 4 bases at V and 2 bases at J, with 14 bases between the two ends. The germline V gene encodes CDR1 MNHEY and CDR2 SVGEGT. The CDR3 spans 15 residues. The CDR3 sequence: CASSFLAGINTEAFF. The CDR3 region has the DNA TGTGCCAGCAGTTTTCTCGCAGGGATAAACACTGAAGCTTTCTTT.

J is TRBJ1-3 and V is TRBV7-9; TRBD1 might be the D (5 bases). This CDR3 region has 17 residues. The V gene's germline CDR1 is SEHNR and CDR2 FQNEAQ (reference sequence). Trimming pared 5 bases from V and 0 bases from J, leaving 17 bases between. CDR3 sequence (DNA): TGTGCCAGCAGCCCCCCCGAGGGGAGGCTCTCTGGAAACACCATATATTTT. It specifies CASSPPEGRLSGNTIYF.

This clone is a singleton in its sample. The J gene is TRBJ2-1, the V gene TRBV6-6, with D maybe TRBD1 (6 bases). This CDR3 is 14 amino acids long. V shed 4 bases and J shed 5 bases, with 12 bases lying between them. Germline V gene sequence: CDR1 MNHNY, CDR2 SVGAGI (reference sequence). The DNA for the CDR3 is TGTGCCAGCAGTTCTAGGGGGTCCGACAATGAGCAGTTCTTC. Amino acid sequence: CASSSRGSDNEQFF.

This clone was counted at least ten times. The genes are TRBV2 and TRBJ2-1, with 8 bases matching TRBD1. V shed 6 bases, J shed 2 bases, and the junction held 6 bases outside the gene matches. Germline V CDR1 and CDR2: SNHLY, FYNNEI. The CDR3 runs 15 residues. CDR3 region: CASRQTGGPYNEQFF. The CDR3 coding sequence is TGTGCCAGCAGACAAACAGGGGGTCCCTACAATGAGCAGTTCTTC.

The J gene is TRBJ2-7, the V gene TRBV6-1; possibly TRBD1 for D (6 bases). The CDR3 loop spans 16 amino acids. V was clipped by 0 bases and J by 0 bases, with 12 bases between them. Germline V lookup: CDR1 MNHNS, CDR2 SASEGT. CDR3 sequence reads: CASSEAPTGPSYEQYF. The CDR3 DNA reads TGTGCCAGCAGTGAAGCGCCGACAGGACCCTCCTACGAGCAGTACTTC.

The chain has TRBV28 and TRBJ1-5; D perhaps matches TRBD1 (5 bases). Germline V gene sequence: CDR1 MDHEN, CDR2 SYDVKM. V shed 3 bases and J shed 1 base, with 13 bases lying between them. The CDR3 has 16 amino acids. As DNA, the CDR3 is TGTGCCAGCAGTTTGGGAGGGGCGATCAGCAATCAGCCCCAGCATTTT. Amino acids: CASSLGGAISNQPQHF.

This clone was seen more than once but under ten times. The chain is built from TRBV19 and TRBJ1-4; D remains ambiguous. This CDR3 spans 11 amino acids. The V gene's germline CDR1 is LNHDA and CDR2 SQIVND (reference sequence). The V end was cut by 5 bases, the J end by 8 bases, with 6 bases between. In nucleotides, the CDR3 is TGTGCCAGTAGTGGAGTCGAAAAACTGTTTTTT. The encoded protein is CASSGVEKLFF.

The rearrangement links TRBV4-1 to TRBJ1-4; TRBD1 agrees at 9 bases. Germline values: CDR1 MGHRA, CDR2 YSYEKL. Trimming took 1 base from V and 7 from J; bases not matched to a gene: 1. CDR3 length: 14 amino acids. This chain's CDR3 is CASSQGDRAEKLFF. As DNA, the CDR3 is TGCGCCAGCAGCCAAGGGGACAGGGCTGAAAAACTGTTTTTT.

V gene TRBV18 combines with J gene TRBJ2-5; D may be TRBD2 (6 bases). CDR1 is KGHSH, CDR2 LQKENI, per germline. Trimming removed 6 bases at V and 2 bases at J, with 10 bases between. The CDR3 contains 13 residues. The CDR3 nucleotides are TGTGCCAGCTCCTCGGGACTGCAAGAGACCCAGTACTTC. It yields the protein CASSSGLQETQYF.

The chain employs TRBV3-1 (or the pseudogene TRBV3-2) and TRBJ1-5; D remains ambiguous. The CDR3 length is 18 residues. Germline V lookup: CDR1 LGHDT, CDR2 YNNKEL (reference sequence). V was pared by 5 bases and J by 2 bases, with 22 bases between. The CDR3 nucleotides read TGTGCCAGCAGCGTAAGGATTCAAAGGGAGAGGGGCAATCAGCCCCAGCATTTT. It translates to CASSVRIQRERGNQPQHF.

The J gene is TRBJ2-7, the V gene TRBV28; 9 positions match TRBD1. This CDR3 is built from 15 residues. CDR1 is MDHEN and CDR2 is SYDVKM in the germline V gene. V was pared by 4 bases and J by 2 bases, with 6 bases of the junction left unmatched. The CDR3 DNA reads TGTGCCAGCAGTTCCCTCGGGACAGGGACCTACGAGCAGTACTTC. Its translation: CASSSLGTGTYEQYF.

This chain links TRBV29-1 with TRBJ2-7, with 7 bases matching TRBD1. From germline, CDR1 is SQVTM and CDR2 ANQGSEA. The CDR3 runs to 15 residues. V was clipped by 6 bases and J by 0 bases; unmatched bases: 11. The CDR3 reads CSVTTPTGTSYEQYF. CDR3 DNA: TGCAGCGTCACCACCCCGACAGGGACCTCCTACGAGCAGTACTTC.

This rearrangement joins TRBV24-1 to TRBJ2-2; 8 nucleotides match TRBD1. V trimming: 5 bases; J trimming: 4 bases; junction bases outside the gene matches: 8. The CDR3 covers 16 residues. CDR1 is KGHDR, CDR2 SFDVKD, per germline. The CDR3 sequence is CATSAGTGVGTGELFF. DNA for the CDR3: TGTGCCACCAGTGCAGGGACAGGAGTCGGCACCGGGGAGCTGTTTTTT.

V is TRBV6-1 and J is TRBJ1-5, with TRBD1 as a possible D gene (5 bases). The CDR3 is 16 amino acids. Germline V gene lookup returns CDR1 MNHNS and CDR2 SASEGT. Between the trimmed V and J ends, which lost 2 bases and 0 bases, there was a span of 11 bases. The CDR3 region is CASSERGIGSNQPQHF. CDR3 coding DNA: TGTGCCAGCAGTGAACGGGGGATAGGTAGCAATCAGCCCCAGCATTTT.

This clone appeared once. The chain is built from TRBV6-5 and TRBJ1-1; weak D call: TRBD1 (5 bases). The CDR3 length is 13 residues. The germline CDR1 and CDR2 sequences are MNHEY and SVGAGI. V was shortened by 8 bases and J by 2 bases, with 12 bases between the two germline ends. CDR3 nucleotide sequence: TGTGCCAGCCCAGGGCTAGGAAACACTGAAGCTTTCTTT. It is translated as CASPGLGNTEAFF.

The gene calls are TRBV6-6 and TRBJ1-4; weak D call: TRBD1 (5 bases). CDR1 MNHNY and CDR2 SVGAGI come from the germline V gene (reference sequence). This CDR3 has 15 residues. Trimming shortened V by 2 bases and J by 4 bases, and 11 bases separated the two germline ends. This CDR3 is CASSYLREGNEKLFF. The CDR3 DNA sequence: TGTGCCAGCAGTTACCTCAGGGAGGGTAATGAAAAACTGTTTTTT.

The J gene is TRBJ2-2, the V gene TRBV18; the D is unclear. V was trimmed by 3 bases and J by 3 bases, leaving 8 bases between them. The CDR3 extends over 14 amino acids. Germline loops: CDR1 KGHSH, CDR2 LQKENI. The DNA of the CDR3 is TGTGCCAGCTCACCCCCGAGAGACACCGGGGAGCTGTTTTTT. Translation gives CASSPPRDTGELFF.

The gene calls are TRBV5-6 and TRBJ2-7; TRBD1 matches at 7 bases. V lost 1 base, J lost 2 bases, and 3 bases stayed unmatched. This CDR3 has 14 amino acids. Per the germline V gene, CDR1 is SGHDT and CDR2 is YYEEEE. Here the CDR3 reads CASSLIQGAYEQYF. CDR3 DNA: TGTGCCAGCAGCTTGATTCAGGGGGCCTACGAGCAGTACTTC. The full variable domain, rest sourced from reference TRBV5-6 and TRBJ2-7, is DAGVTQSPTHLIKTRGQQVTLRCSPKSGHDTVSWYQQALGQGPQFIFQYYEEEERQRGNFPDRFSGHQFPNYSSELNVNALLLGDSALYLCASSLIQGAYEQYFGPGTRLTVT.

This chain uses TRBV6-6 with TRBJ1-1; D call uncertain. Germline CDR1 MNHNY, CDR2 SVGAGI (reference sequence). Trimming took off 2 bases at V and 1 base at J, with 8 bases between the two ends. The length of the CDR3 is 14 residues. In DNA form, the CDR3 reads TGTGCCAGCAGTTACGCAACAGAGAACACTGAAGCTTTCTTT. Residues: CASSYATENTEAFF.

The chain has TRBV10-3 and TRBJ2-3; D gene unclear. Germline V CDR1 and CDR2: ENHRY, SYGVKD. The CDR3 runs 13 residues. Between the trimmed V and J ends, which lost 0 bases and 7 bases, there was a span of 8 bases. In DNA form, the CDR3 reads TGTGCCATCAGTGAGTCGAGCCCCTATACGCAGTATTTT. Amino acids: CAISESSPYTQYF.

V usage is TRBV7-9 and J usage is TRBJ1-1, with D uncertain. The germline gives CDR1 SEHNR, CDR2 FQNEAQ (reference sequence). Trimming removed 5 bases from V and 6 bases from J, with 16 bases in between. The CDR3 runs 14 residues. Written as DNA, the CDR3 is TGTGCCAGCAGCCTCGTTAATAGCCGAGCTGAAGCTTTCTTT. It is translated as CASSLVNSRAEAFF.

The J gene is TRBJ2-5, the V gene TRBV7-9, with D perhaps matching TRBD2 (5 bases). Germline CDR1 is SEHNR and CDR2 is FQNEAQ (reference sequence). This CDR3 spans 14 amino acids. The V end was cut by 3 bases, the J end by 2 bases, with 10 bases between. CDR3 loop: CASSFSSGQETQYF. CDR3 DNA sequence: TGTGCCAGCAGCTTTTCGAGCGGTCAAGAGACCCAGTACTTC.

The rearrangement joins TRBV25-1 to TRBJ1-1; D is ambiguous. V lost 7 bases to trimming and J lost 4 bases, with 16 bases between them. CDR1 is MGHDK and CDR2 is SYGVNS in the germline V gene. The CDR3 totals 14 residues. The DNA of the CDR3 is TGTGCCAGCATCAGGCCCGGAAGCCCCACTGAAGCTTTCTTT. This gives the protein CASIRPGSPTEAFF.

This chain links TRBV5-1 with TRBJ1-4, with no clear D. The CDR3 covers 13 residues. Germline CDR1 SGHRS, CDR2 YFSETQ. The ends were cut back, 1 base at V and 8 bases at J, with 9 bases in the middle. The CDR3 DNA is TGCGCCAGCAGCTTGTCCGGGTCGGAAAAACTGTTTTTT. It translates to CASSLSGSEKLFF.

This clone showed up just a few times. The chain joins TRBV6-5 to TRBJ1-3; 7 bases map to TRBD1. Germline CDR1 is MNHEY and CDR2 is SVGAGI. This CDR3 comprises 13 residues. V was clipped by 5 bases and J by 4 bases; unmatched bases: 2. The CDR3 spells CASSKDRGNTIYF. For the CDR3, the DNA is TGTGCCAGCAGTAAGGACAGGGGAAACACCATATATTTT.

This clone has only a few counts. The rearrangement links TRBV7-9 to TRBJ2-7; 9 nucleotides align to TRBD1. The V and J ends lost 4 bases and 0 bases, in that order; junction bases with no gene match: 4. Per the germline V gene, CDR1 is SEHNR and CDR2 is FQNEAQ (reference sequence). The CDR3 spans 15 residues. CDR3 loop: CASSSPTGGSYEQYF. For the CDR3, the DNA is TGTGCCAGCAGCTCCCCGACAGGGGGCTCCTACGAGCAGTACTTC.

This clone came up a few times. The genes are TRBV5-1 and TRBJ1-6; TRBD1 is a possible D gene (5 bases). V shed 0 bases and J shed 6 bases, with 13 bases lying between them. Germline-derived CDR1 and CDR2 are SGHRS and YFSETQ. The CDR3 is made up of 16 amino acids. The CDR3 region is CASSLEPGRINSPLHF. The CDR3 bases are TGCGCCAGCAGCTTGGAGCCAGGGCGCATTAATTCACCCCTCCACTTT.

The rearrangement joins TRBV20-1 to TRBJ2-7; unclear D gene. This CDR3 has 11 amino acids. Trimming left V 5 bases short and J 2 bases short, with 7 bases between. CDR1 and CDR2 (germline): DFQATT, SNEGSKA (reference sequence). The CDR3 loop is CSADRAYEQYF. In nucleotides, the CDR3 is TGCAGTGCTGACCGGGCCTACGAGCAGTACTTC.

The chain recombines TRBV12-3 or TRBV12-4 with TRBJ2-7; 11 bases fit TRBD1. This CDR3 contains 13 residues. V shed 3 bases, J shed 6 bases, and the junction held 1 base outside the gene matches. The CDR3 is CASSLDRGREQYF. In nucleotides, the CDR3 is TGTGCCAGCAGTTTGGACAGGGGGCGCGAGCAGTACTTC.